The 30 T cell receptor beta chains listed next were all sequenced from one sample in a study of T cell responses to AZD1222 COVID-19 vaccine. TCRdb's copy holds only in-frame clones and misses some; the assay was immunoSEQ multiplex PCR. The table records roughly 140,000 clones, roughly 93% of them present only once. The source material was peripheral blood, sampled 28 days after the second AZD1222 dose. These receptor sequences come from an adult who received the AZD1222 COVID-19 vaccine.

This clone was counted a single time. The chain is built from TRBV4-1 and TRBJ1-1, with a weak D call TRBD1 (5 bases). This CDR3 has 15 residues. In germline, CDR1 is MGHRA, CDR2 YSYEKL. The V end was cut by 4 bases, the J end by 1 base, with 13 bases between. The CDR3 loop reads CASSLTLTGNTEAFF. For the CDR3, the DNA is TGCGCCAGCAGCCTCACTCTCACAGGGAACACTGAAGCTTTCTTT.

The gene calls are TRBV19 and TRBJ1-6; 12 bases fit TRBD1. Looked up from germline, CDR1 is LNHDA and CDR2 is SQIVND (reference sequence). The V gene end was trimmed by 4 bases and the J gene end by 7 bases; junction bases not matched to a gene: 5. The CDR3 spans 16 residues. CDR3 sequence: CASSTGQGAENSPLHF. The DNA of the CDR3 is TGTGCCAGTAGTACGGGACAGGGGGCCGAGAATTCACCCCTCCACTTT.

The gene calls are TRBV4-1 and TRBJ1-1; 9 nucleotides align to TRBD1. This CDR3 is built from 15 residues. The V gene's germline CDR1 is MGHRA and CDR2 YSYEKL. Trimming at V came to 10 bases and at J to 5 bases, leaving 14 bases not matched to a gene. CDR3 sequence (DNA): TGCGCCACCGCGGGGGACAGGGAAATTGGTACTGAAGCTTTCTTT. It specifies CATAGDREIGTEAFF.

This clone was counted only a few times. The CDR3 region is CASRETGNNSPLHF. CDR3 coding DNA: TGTGCCAGCAGGGAGACAGGGAATAATTCACCCCTCCACTTT. The chain employs TRBV6-5 and TRBJ1-6, with TRBD1 matching 7 bases. The length of the CDR3 is 14 residues. The germline V gene has CDR1 MNHEY and CDR2 SVGAGI. The junction had 4 bases not matched to a gene; V was cut back by 6 bases and J by 5 bases.

V and J are TRBV13 and TRBJ2-5, with D perhaps matching TRBD2 (6 bases). The CDR3 covers 14 residues. Between the trimmed V and J ends, which lost 5 bases and 5 bases, there was a span of 15 bases. Germline CDR1 and CDR2: PRHDT and FYEKMQ (reference sequence). In DNA form, the CDR3 reads TGTGCCAGCAGCCCGCGGGAAAGAGGGGAGACCCAGTACTTC. This sequence encodes CASSPRERGETQYF.

V gene TRBV4-2 combines with J gene TRBJ2-3, with D hard to call. V was trimmed by 0 bases and J by 6 bases, leaving 22 bases between them. There are 18 residues in the CDR3. CDR1 LGHNA and CDR2 YNFKEQ come from the germline V gene. The CDR3 coding sequence is TGTGCCAGCAGCCAAGAATCTAGGCCTCCGCCCCAGCTGGATACGCAGTATTTT. The encoded protein is CASSQESRPPPQLDTQYF.

The V call is TRBV7-2, the J call TRBJ1-5, with D hard to call. CDR1 is SGHTA and CDR2 is FQGNSA in the germline V gene. The V gene lost 2 bases and the J gene lost 6 bases, with 14 bases spanning the gap. There are 15 residues in the CDR3. CDR3 residues: CASSLKEAWTQPQHF. CDR3 coding DNA: TGTGCCAGCAGCTTAAAAGAGGCTTGGACTCAGCCCCAGCATTTT.

This chain uses TRBV6-5 with TRBJ2-5; no firm D call. CDR1 is MNHEY and CDR2 is SVGAGI in the germline V gene. The CDR3 is 11 residues long. Trimming cost V 7 bases and J 4 bases, with 7 bases left between them. The CDR3 DNA reads as TGTGCCAGCACCCTCTTAGAGACCCAGTACTTC. As protein: CASTLLETQYF.

This chain joins TRBV6-5 and TRBJ2-1, with D perhaps matching TRBD2 (6 bases). From germline, CDR1 is MNHEY and CDR2 SVGAGI. V gave up 4 bases and J gave up 4 bases, with 14 bases separating them. The CDR3 has 15 residues. The CDR3 spells CASSSPGLRYNEQFF. For the CDR3, the DNA is TGTGCCAGCAGTTCCCCCGGACTAAGATACAATGAGCAGTTCTTC.

The chain joins TRBV5-4 to TRBJ2-3, with D unclear. This CDR3 has 13 residues. Germline assignment: CDR1 SGHNT and CDR2 YYREEE (reference sequence). V lost 1 base and J 6 bases, leaving 9 bases between the germline ends. CDR3 in amino acids: CASSLRFGDTQYF. The CDR3, as DNA: TGTGCCAGCAGCTTGAGATTTGGGGATACGCAGTATTTT.

The rearrangement uses TRBV6-2 or TRBV6-3 and TRBJ1-6, with a weak D call TRBD1 (5 bases). Germline CDR1 is MNHEY and CDR2 is SVGEGT. Trimming took off 6 bases at V and 0 bases at J, with 12 bases between the two ends. This CDR3 is 16 amino acids long. The CDR3 sequence: CASSLGRHSYNSPLHF. For the CDR3, the DNA is TGTGCCAGCAGCTTGGGACGTCACTCCTATAATTCACCCCTCCACTTT.

The V gene is TRBV5-8, the J gene TRBJ1-3, with 7 positions matching TRBD1. The V and J ends lost 6 bases and 7 bases, in that order; junction bases with no gene match: 10. The germline V gene has CDR1 SGHTS and CDR2 YDEGEE. This CDR3 is 14 amino acids long. The DNA for the CDR3 is TGTGCCAGCATCCACGGGACAGTCAAGAACACCATATATTTT. Its protein is CASIHGTVKNTIYF. Based on the CDR3 plus reference TRBV5-8 and TRBJ1-3, the full variable domain is EAGVTQSPTHLIKTRGQQATLRCSPISGHTSVYWYQQALGLGLQFLLWYDEGEERNRGNFPPRFSGRQFPNYSSELNVNALELEDSALYLCASIHGTVKNTIYFGEGSWLTVV.

The chain recombines TRBV2 with TRBJ2-3; the D gene is possibly TRBD2 (6 bases). V lost 4 bases to trimming and J lost 0 bases, with 23 bases between them. Germline V CDR1 and CDR2: SNHLY, FYNNEI. The CDR3 sequence is 19 residues long. CDR3 nucleotide sequence: TGTGCCAGCAGTGGGCCTATCCGGCGAGCGGGCCCTAGCACAGATACGCAGTATTTT. It is translated as CASSGPIRRAGPSTDTQYF.

The V call is TRBV9, the J call TRBJ1-2, with no clear D. CDR1 and CDR2 from the germline V gene are SGDLS and YYNGEE. The V gene lost 4 bases and the J gene lost 4 bases, with 20 bases spanning the gap. The CDR3 is made up of 16 amino acids. This chain's CDR3 is CASSPRWAESSYGYTF. DNA for the CDR3: TGTGCCAGCAGCCCCCGCTGGGCAGAGTCTTCCTATGGCTACACCTTC.

The chain employs TRBV20-1 and TRBJ1-1; D unresolved. Germline CDR1 is DFQATT and CDR2 is SNEGSKA (reference sequence). V dropped 5 bases and J dropped 1 base, with 5 bases sitting between them. This CDR3 contains 11 residues. The CDR3 region is CSAWENTEAFF. CDR3 bases: TGCAGTGCTTGGGAGAACACTGAAGCTTTCTTT.

This chain joins TRBV7-2 and TRBJ1-6; weak D call: TRBD1 (6 bases). V lost 6 bases and J lost 6, with 21 bases in between. This CDR3 region has 17 residues. Germline assignment: CDR1 SGHTA and CDR2 FQGNSA. The CDR3 sequence: CASRPPGARMGNSPLHF. CDR3 DNA sequence: TGTGCCAGCAGACCCCCAGGGGCCCGAATGGGTAATTCACCCCTCCACTTT.

This rearrangement joins TRBV27 to TRBJ1-4; 9 bases map to TRBD1. CDR1 is MNHEY, CDR2 SMNVEV, per germline (reference sequence). Trimming at V came to 7 bases and at J to 3 bases, leaving 3 bases not matched to a gene. CDR3 size: 14 residues. The CDR3 region has the DNA TGTGCCAGCAAACAGGGGGCGGCTAATGAAAAACTGTTTTTT. It codes for CASKQGAANEKLFF.

The genes are TRBV6-5 and TRBJ2-1; TRBD1 matches 9 bases. This CDR3 has 13 amino acids. After removal of 7 bases from V and 9 bases from J, the junction contained 7 bases not matched to a gene. CDR1 MNHEY and CDR2 SVGAGI come from the germline V gene. The CDR3 protein is CASNPGQGFEQFF. CDR3 in DNA: TGTGCCAGCAACCCGGGACAGGGTTTTGAGCAGTTCTTC.

The CDR3 region is CASSFGGTGTDTQYF. DNA for the CDR3: TGTGCCAGCAGCTTCGGCGGGACAGGCACAGATACGCAGTATTTT. The chain employs TRBV5-8 and TRBJ2-3; the D gene is possibly TRBD1 (7 bases). CDR1 and CDR2 from the germline V gene are SGHTS and YDEGEE. V dropped 2 bases and J dropped 1 base, with 11 bases sitting between them. The CDR3 extends over 15 amino acids.

This chain joins TRBV5-6 and TRBJ2-5; D may be TRBD2 (5 bases). V lost 4 bases to trimming and J lost 5 bases, with 15 bases between them. CDR3 size: 14 residues. Germline loops: CDR1 SGHDT, CDR2 YYEEEE. CDR3 loop: CASSTRVFRETQYF. CDR3 bases: TGTGCCAGCAGCACGAGGGTTTTTCGTGAGACCCAGTACTTC.

This clone was found once. This chain connects TRBV6-5 to TRBJ2-5; D is tentatively TRBD1 or TRBD2 (6 bases each). CDR3 size: 15 residues. The germline gives CDR1 MNHEY, CDR2 SVGAGI. V was shortened by 6 bases and J by 5 bases, with 19 bases between the two germline ends. The CDR3 region is CASRTEQGGRETQYF. CDR3 coding DNA: TGTGCCAGCAGGACGGAACAGGGAGGTCGGGAGACCCAGTACTTC.

This clone appeared once. CDR3 in amino acids: CASSLRGRDNEQFF. The DNA for the CDR3 is TGTGCCAGCAGCTTAAGGGGTAGAGACAATGAGCAGTTCTTC. The gene calls are TRBV7-3 and TRBJ2-1; no clear D gene. V was cut by 1 base and J by 5 bases, with 9 bases left in between. This CDR3 is built from 14 residues. CDR1 is SGHTA and CDR2 is FQGTGA in the germline V gene.

This clone was counted once. The V call is TRBV25-1, the J call TRBJ2-5; a weak D match, TRBD1 (8 bases). The germline V gene encodes CDR1 MGHDK and CDR2 SYGVNS. This CDR3 has 18 amino acids. Trimming cost V 1 base and J 5 bases, with 23 bases left between them. Written as DNA, the CDR3 is TGTGCCAGCAGTGAATTTGAGGGCAGGGGGCGAGCGGGGGAGACCCAGTACTTC. Translating it yields CASSEFEGRGRAGETQYF.

The rearrangement uses TRBV6-6 and TRBJ1-2; D remains unclear. V was cut by 0 bases and J by 4 bases, with 6 bases left in between. The CDR3 extends over 13 amino acids. CDR1 MNHNY and CDR2 SVGAGI come from the germline V gene (reference sequence). The CDR3 reads CASSYSGSYGYTF. CDR3 sequence (DNA): TGTGCCAGCAGTTACTCCGGCAGCTATGGCTACACCTTC.

V usage is TRBV3-1 (or the pseudogene TRBV3-2) and J usage is TRBJ1-3; D not resolved. This CDR3 contains 17 residues. Germline loops: CDR1 LGHDT, CDR2 YNNKEL (reference sequence). V lost 2 bases, J lost 0 bases, and 14 bases lay in between. The CDR3 DNA follows: TGTGCCAGCAGCCAACGGCAGATTTTACACTCTGGAAACACCATATATTTT. It specifies CASSQRQILHSGNTIYF.

The chain recombines TRBV27 with TRBJ2-1, with D possibly being TRBD1 (6 bases). Germline CDR1 MNHEY, CDR2 SMNVEV (reference sequence). CDR3 length equals 13 residues. Trimming pared 3 bases from V and 7 bases from J, leaving 10 bases between. The CDR3, as DNA: TGTGCCAGCAGTTTCGACAGGCAAAATGAGCAGTTCTTC. This translates into CASSFDRQNEQFF.

This sequence joins TRBV6-6 and TRBJ2-4; the D gene is possibly TRBD2 (5 bases). Germline values: CDR1 MNHNY, CDR2 SVGAGI (reference sequence). The V and J ends lost 4 bases and 0 bases respectively, with 10 bases between them. This CDR3 is 15 amino acids long. In DNA, the CDR3 is TGTGCCAGCAGTTCGGACTCCCAAGCCAAAAACATTCAGTACTTC. Translation gives CASSSDSQAKNIQYF.

The CDR3 sequence is CASRLQNGPLHF. Here the CDR3 DNA reads TGTGCAAGTCGCTTGCAGAATGGGCCCCTCCACTTT. J is TRBJ1-6 and V is TRBV12-2. TRBV12-2 is flagged as a pseudogene. This CDR3 region has 12 residues.

The chain recombines TRBV9 with TRBJ1-5; D call uncertain. With 4 bases removed from V and 3 bases from J, the gap between germline ends came to 8 bases. The CDR3 sequence is 13 residues long. The germline V gene encodes CDR1 SGDLS and CDR2 YYNGEE. The CDR3 DNA sequence: TGTGCCAGCAGCACCCTGACCAATCAGCCCCAGCATTTT. It is translated as CASSTLTNQPQHF.

CDR3 amino acids: CASSGAGSHNQPQHF. The CDR3 region has the DNA TGTGCCAGCAGCGGAGCTGGCAGCCACAATCAGCCCCAGCATTTT. V is TRBV9 and J is TRBJ1-5; D is unclear. The CDR3 extends over 15 amino acids. Germline V gene lookup returns CDR1 SGDLS and CDR2 YYNGEE. Between the trimmed V and J ends, which lost 3 bases and 3 bases, there was a span of 13 bases.